These 27 T cell receptor beta chains were sequenced from one sample in a study of hypomethylating agent response in myelodysplastic syndrome. The assay was immunoSEQ multiplex PCR, and TCRdb's table has in-frame clones only and misses some. Counted here are 2,500 to 3,500 clones, about 85% occurring once; the ten biggest clones make up about 11%. The sample here was bone marrow, taken before or after starting hypomethylating agent treatment for myelodysplastic syndrome (not recorded which). All receptors come from a human donor with myelodysplastic syndrome.

The rearrangement links TRBV2 to TRBJ2-1, with 15 positions matching TRBD2. Germline loops: CDR1 SNHLY, CDR2 FYNNEI. The CDR3 is 18 residues long. The V gene end was trimmed by 6 bases and the J gene end by 7 bases; junction bases not matched to a gene: 13. CDR3 in DNA: TGTGCCAGCAGGGTACACCCCGGGACTAGCGGGGGGAGGAATGAGCAGTTCTTC. It yields the protein CASRVHPGTSGGRNEQFF.

V and J are TRBV2 and TRBJ2-3, with D tentatively TRBD2 (6 bases). The CDR3 sequence is 15 residues long. The V gene lost 7 bases and the J gene lost 3 bases, with 17 bases spanning the gap. Germline CDR1 reads SNHLY; CDR2 reads FYNNEI. CDR3 sequence reads: CASTMLGGLTDTQYF. The DNA for the CDR3 is TGTGCCAGCACCATGTTGGGGGGTCTGACAGATACGCAGTATTTT.

The chain is built from TRBV4-1 and TRBJ2-2, with D perhaps matching TRBD1 or TRBD2 (6 bases each). Deletions cut 0 bases from V and 4 bases from J, with 15 bases between. The CDR3 totals 17 residues. CDR1 and CDR2 (germline): MGHRA, YSYEKL. The CDR3 loop reads CASSQDLTGALTGELFF. CDR3 DNA sequence: TGCGCCAGCAGCCAAGATTTGACGGGGGCCCTCACCGGGGAGCTGTTTTTT.

The chain carries TRBV5-1 and TRBJ1-3, with D maybe TRBD1 (6 bases). The CDR3 is made up of 15 amino acids. Trimming cost V 1 base and J 4 bases, with 12 bases left between them. Germline V gene sequence: CDR1 SGHRS, CDR2 YFSETQ. The CDR3 DNA reads as TGCGCCAGCAGCTTGTTAAACAGGGCAGGAAACACCATATATTTT. Its protein is CASSLLNRAGNTIYF.

This clone came up a few times. The chain links TRBV11-3 to TRBJ2-7; D gene uncertain. Germline V gene data show CDR1 as SGHNT and CDR2 as YENEEA. The ends were cut back, 4 bases at V and 2 bases at J, with 6 bases in the middle. There are 12 residues in the CDR3. CDR3 sequence: CASSSTPYEQYF. The CDR3 DNA sequence: TGTGCCAGCAGCTCGACCCCCTACGAGCAGTACTTC.

The chain links TRBV7-6 to TRBJ2-7; TRBD1 matches 10 bases. Trimming removed 5 bases from V and 5 bases from J; junction bases left unmatched: 9. CDR1 is SGHVS and CDR2 is FNYEAQ in the germline V gene. The CDR3 consists of 15 residues. The CDR3 bases are TGTGCCAGCAGCCGTTCGGGACAGGGGCCCCACGAGCAGTACTTC. Its translation: CASSRSGQGPHEQYF.

A word on this clone: Compared with germline, one end of the junction differs, possibly owing to a read error. The J gene is TRBJ1-1, the V gene TRBV7-7; perhaps TRBD1 as D (5 bases). In germline, CDR1 is SSHAT, CDR2 FNYEAQ (reference sequence). The CDR3 loop spans 13 amino acids. CDR3: CASSTTWDAEAFF. Here the CDR3 DNA reads TGTGCTAGCAGCACAACATGGGACGCTGAAGCTTTCTTT.

The chain employs TRBV19 and TRBJ2-2, with TRBD1 matching 8 bases. The CDR3 sequence is 15 residues long. Trimming at V came to 6 bases and at J to 5 bases, leaving 8 bases not matched to a gene. The V gene's germline CDR1 is LNHDA and CDR2 SQIVND (reference sequence). The CDR3 loop is CASRLDRASTGELFF. CDR3 in DNA: TGTGCCAGTAGACTGGACAGGGCTTCGACCGGGGAGCTGTTTTTT. The variable domain in full, with the rest retrieved from reference TRBV19 and TRBJ2-2, is DGGITQSPKYLFRKEGQNVTLSCEQNLNHDAMYWYRQDPGQGLRLIYYSQIVNDFQKGDIAEGYSVSREKKESFPLTVTSAQKNPTAFYLCASRLDRASTGELFFGEGSRLTVL.

This chain connects TRBV11-2 to TRBJ2-7, with D possibly TRBD2 on 5 matching bases. Germline V gives CDR1 SGHAT, CDR2 FQNNGV. V was cut by 5 bases and J by 0 bases, with 23 bases left in between. The CDR3 totals 18 residues. The CDR3 here is CASSRRTPAVGFSYEQYF. CDR3 DNA sequence: TGTGCCAGCAGCCGCCGGACTCCAGCGGTCGGGTTCTCCTACGAGCAGTACTTC.

V is TRBV9 and J is TRBJ1-2; 9 nucleotides match TRBD1. V trimming: 3 bases; J trimming: 1 base; junction bases outside the gene matches: 10. The CDR3 extends over 17 amino acids. Germline CDR1 reads SGDLS; CDR2 reads YYNGEE. The CDR3 DNA is TGTGCCAGCAGCGCAAGCGGGACAGGGAACTTTAACTATGGCTACACCTTC. Encoded protein: CASSASGTGNFNYGYTF.

This clone was observed a few times. The rearrangement joins TRBV6-5 to TRBJ1-1; unclear D gene. The V end was cut by 7 bases, the J end by 1 base, with 7 bases between. CDR1 is MNHEY and CDR2 is SVGAGI in the germline V gene. The CDR3 is 12 amino acids. Here the CDR3 DNA reads TGTGCCAGCACCAAGGGGAACACTGAAGCTTTCTTT. It specifies CASTKGNTEAFF.

The rearrangement joins TRBV30 to TRBJ1-6; D perhaps matches TRBD1 (5 bases). V lost 3 bases and J 7 bases, leaving 19 bases between the germline ends. CDR3 size: 16 residues. From germline, CDR1 is GTSNPN and CDR2 SVGIG (reference sequence). CDR3 bases: TGTGCCTGGAGAGGTTCGGGGGGACGTTTGAATTCACCCCTCCACTTT. Its translation: CAWRGSGGRLNSPLHF.

This chain joins TRBV15 and TRBJ2-2; D not certain. CDR1 is LNHNV, CDR2 YYDKDF, per germline (reference sequence). V was shortened by 0 bases and J by 4 bases, with 3 bases between the two germline ends. This CDR3 has 13 residues. This chain's CDR3 is CATSRDPTGELFF. The CDR3 nucleotides are TGTGCCACCAGCAGAGATCCCACCGGGGAGCTGTTTTTT.

V gene TRBV9 combines with J gene TRBJ1-3; D not resolved. V was clipped by 4 bases and J by 0 bases, with 11 bases between them. CDR1 is SGDLS, CDR2 YYNGEE, per germline. The CDR3 is made up of 15 amino acids. In DNA, the CDR3 is TGTGCCAGCAGCCCCTCGGTACCCTCTGGAAACACCATATATTTT. This sequence encodes CASSPSVPSGNTIYF.

The chain uses TRBV19 and TRBJ1-5; 7 nucleotides agree with TRBD1. Germline loops: CDR1 LNHDA, CDR2 SQIVND (reference sequence). The V and J ends lost 3 bases and 2 bases, in that order; junction bases with no gene match: 7. The CDR3 has 16 amino acids. The CDR3 DNA reads as TGTGCCAGTAGTATGGACCAGGGGGTGGGCAATCAGCCCCAGCATTTT. Translated, it gives CASSMDQGVGNQPQHF.

This clone was found a few times. The chain joins TRBV7-8 to TRBJ1-5; D is possibly TRBD1 (5 bases). The CDR3 length is 15 residues. V lost 5 bases, J lost 0 bases, and 11 bases lay in between. The germline CDR1 and CDR2 sequences are SGHVS and FQNEAQ. The CDR3 DNA reads TGTGCCAGCAGCCAACGTAGGGGTAGCAATCAGCCCCAGCATTTT. Translated: CASSQRRGSNQPQHF.

The CDR3 DNA reads as TGTGCCAGCAGTTACTCGTGGGGATCCTACGAGCAGTACTTC. Its protein product is CASSYSWGSYEQYF. The chain carries TRBV6-5 and TRBJ2-7; D ambiguous. Germline CDR1 MNHEY, CDR2 SVGAGI. CDR3 size: 14 residues. Trimming stripped 0 bases from V and 1 base from J, with 7 bases between.

The chain joins TRBV7-2 to TRBJ1-1; D is perhaps TRBD1 (5 bases). V lost 5 bases and J 8 bases, leaving 12 bases between the germline ends. The CDR3 is 12 amino acids. The germline V gene has CDR1 SGHTA and CDR2 FQGNSA. CDR3: CASSPPAGEAFF. The CDR3 bases are TGTGCCAGCAGCCCCCCGGCAGGGGAAGCTTTCTTT.

The chain joins TRBV7-9 to TRBJ1-2; no definite D call. The CDR3 spans 15 residues. The V gene lost 1 base and the J gene lost 3 bases, with 12 bases spanning the gap. CDR1 is SEHNR and CDR2 is FQNEAQ in the germline V gene (reference sequence). CDR3 DNA sequence: TGTGCCAGCAGCTTAGGGAGATTCGAGCACTATGGCTACACCTTC. It is translated as CASSLGRFEHYGYTF.

This clone was picked up a small number of times. V usage is TRBV27 and J usage is TRBJ1-2, with TRBD1 matching over 7 bases. CDR1 is MNHEY and CDR2 is SMNVEV in the germline V gene (reference sequence). The trim removed 6 bases at V and 3 bases at J, leaving 10 bases unmatched. The length of the CDR3 is 15 residues. CDR3 nucleotides: TGTGCCAGCAGCTCGACAGGGATTTCGTACTATGGCTACACCTTC. This gives the protein CASSSTGISYYGYTF.

The rearrangement uses TRBV2 and TRBJ2-7; 8 positions match TRBD1. Germline V gene lookup returns CDR1 SNHLY and CDR2 FYNNEI. Trimming cost V 4 bases and J 0 bases; bases outside gene matches: 11. CDR3 length: 17 residues. This chain's CDR3 is CASSGVNRDRSSYEQYF. The CDR3 DNA is TGTGCCAGCAGTGGCGTAAACCGGGACAGGAGCTCCTACGAGCAGTACTTC.

This clone was observed a few times. The rearrangement joins TRBV7-6 to TRBJ1-6; 8 bases are shared with TRBD1. Germline V gene data show CDR1 as SGHVS and CDR2 as FNYEAQ. J gave up 7 bases and V 5 bases, and 7 bases lay outside the gene matches. The length of the CDR3 is 15 residues. This CDR3 reads CASSPIQGGNSPLHF. DNA for the CDR3: TGTGCCAGCAGCCCGATACAGGGGGGCAATTCACCCCTCCACTTT.

V usage is TRBV9 and J usage is TRBJ2-1; TRBD1 agrees at 10 bases. CDR1 and CDR2 (germline): SGDLS, YYNGEE. Unmatched junction bases numbered 15, after V lost 3 bases and J lost 0 bases. CDR3 length equals 20 residues. The DNA for the CDR3 is TGTGCCAGCAGCGGAACCGGGACAGGGGAGACCCTGAGCTCCTACAATGAGCAGTTCTTC. Amino acid sequence: CASSGTGTGETLSSYNEQFF.

The chain employs TRBV5-5 and TRBJ2-1; the D gene is possibly TRBD2 (5 bases). Germline CDR1 reads SGHKS; CDR2 reads YYEKEE (reference sequence). The CDR3 length is 13 residues. V was cut by 5 bases and J by 4 bases, with 10 bases left in between. The CDR3 protein is CASSLTGYNEQFF. DNA for the CDR3: TGTGCCAGCAGTCTGACGGGGTACAATGAGCAGTTCTTC. The variable domain in full, with the rest retrieved from reference TRBV5-5 and TRBJ2-1, is DAGVTQSPTHLIKTRGQQVTLRCSPISGHKSVSWYQQVLGQGPQFIFQYYEKEERGRGNFPDRFSARQFPNYSSELNVNALLLGDSALYLCASSLTGYNEQFFGPGTRLTVL.

This clone is a singleton in its sample. The chain recombines TRBV15 with TRBJ2-1; D not resolved. Trimming pared 0 bases from V and 4 bases from J, leaving 10 bases between. Germline-derived CDR1 and CDR2 are LNHNV and YYDKDF (reference sequence). This CDR3 has 15 residues. CDR3 nucleotide sequence: TGTGCCACCAGCAGAGATTCTTACGGGTACAATGAGCAGTTCTTC. It codes for CATSRDSYGYNEQFF.

The V gene is TRBV2, the J gene TRBJ2-7; TRBD1 might be the D (7 bases). CDR3 length: 16 residues. Germline V gene lookup returns CDR1 SNHLY and CDR2 FYNNEI. V was trimmed by 5 bases and J by 3 bases, leaving 20 bases between them. In DNA form, the CDR3 reads TGTGCCAGCAGTACTCTGTCCTCAGGGGGGCTCTACGAGCAGTACTTC. It translates to CASSTLSSGGLYEQYF.

V usage is TRBV25-1 and J usage is TRBJ2-1, with 12 bases aligning to TRBD2. V was pared by 3 bases and J by 4 bases, with 7 bases of the junction left unmatched. There are 17 residues in the CDR3. CDR1 and CDR2 from the germline V gene are MGHDK and SYGVNS. The CDR3 region has the DNA TGTGCCAGCAGTGACTCCCCGGGGACTAGCGGGTACAATGAGCAGTTCTTC. Encoded protein: CASSDSPGTSGYNEQFF.